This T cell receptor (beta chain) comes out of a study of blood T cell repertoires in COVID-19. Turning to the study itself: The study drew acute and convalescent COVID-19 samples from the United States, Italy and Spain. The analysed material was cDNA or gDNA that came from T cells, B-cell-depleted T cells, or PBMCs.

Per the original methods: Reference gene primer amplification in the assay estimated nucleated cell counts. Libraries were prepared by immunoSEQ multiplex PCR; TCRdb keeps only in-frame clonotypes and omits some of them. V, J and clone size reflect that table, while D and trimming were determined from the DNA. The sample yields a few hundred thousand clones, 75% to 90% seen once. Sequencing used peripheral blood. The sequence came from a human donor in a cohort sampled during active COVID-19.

The CDR3: CSVGGGSSPLHF. Here the CDR3 DNA reads TGCAGCGTGGGAGGCGGGTCTTCACCCCTCCACTTT. This chain links TRBV29-1 with TRBJ1-6; D not resolved. Germline CDR1 SQVTM, CDR2 ANQGSEA. Trimming removed 6 bases from V and 9 bases from J, with 12 bases in between. The CDR3 loop spans 12 amino acids.